In its sample, the clone carrying this TCR beta chain was seen once. The target antigen is unknown. The data were obtained in a study of beta chain features in type 1 diabetes. On the study more broadly: There was similarity between patients and healthy donors in age, gender and cell yields.

Since all of the isolated RNA was reverse transcribed, expressed TCRB transcripts were what got sequenced. Assay used: immunoSEQ multiplex PCR; TCRdb lists only in-frame clones, some missing. The sample lists hundreds of thousands of clones, over 12% occurring once. Study-wide results and caveats: For patients, the naive, central memory and Treg TCRB repertoires appeared more alike than for healthy donors. Shortening that was moderate but significant affected the TCRB CDR3s of Type 1 diabetes patients in all four CD4+ subsets.

Each donor gave one heparinised blood draw averaging about 110 mL. Germline CDR1 and CDR2: DFQATT and SNEGSKA (reference sequence). The CDR3 length is 10 residues. Deletions cut 6 bases from V and 7 bases from J, with 9 bases between. This clonotype was obtained from a man between 18 and 29 years old with type 1 diabetes. This chain links TRBV20-1 with TRBJ1-2, with D possibly TRBD1 on 5 matching bases. Sequencing input: naive CD4+ T cells from blood. DNA for the CDR3: TGCAGTGCAGGACAACCTGGCTACACCTTC. Translation: CSAGQPGYTF.